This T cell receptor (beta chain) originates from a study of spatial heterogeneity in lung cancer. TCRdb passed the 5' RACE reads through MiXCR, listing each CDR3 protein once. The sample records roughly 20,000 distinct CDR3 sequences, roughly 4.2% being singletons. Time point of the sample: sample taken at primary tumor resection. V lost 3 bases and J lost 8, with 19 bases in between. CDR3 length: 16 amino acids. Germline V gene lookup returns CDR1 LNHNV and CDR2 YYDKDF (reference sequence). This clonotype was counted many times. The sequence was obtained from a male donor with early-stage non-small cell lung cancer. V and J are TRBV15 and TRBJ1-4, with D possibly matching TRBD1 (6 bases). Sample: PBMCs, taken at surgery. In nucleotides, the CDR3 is TGTGCCACCAGCAGGGCAACGGCAACAGGGCGGGAAAAACTGTTTTTT. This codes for CATSRATATGREKLFF.